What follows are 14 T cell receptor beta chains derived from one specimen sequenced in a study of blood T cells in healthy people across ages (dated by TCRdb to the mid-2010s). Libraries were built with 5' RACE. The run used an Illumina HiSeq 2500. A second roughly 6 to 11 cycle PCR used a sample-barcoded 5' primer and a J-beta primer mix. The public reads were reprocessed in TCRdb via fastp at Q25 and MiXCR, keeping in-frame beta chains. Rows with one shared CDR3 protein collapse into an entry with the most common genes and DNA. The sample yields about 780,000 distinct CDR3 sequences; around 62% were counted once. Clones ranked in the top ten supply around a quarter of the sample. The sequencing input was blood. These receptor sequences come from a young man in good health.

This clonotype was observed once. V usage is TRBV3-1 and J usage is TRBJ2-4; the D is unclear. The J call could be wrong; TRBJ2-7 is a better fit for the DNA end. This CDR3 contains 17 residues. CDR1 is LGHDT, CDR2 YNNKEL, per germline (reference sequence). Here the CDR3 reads CASSQGDDEDGPYEQYF. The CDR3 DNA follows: TGTGCCAGCAGCCAAGGAGACGACGAGGACGGACCCTACGAGCAGTACTTC.

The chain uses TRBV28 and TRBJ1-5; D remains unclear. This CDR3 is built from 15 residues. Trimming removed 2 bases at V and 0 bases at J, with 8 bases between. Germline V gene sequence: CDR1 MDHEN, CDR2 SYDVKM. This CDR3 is CASSLTEYSNQPQHF. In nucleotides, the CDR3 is TGTGCCAGCAGTTTAACAGAATATAGCAATCAGCCCCAGCATTTT.

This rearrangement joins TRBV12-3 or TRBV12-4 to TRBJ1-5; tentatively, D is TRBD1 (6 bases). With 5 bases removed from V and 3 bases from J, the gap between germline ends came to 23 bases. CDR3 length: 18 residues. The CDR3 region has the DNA TGTGCCAGCAGTCCCGGTCGGTGGGGGGGGGCCGACAATCAGCCCCAGCATTTT. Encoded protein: CASSPGRWGGADNQPQHF.

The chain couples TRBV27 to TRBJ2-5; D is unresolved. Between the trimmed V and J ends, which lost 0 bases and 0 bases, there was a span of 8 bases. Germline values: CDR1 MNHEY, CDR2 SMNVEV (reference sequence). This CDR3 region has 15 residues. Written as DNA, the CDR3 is TGTGCCAGCAGTTTATCGGTCAGCTACCAAGAGACCCAGTACTTC. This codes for CASSLSVSYQETQYF.

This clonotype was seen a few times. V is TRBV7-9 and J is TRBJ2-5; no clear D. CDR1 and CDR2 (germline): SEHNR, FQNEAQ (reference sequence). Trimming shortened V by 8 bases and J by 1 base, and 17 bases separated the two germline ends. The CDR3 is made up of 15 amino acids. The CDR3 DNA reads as TGTGCCAGCTCAGCCAATGCATGGACCCAAGAGACCCAGTACTTC. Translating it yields CASSANAWTQETQYF.

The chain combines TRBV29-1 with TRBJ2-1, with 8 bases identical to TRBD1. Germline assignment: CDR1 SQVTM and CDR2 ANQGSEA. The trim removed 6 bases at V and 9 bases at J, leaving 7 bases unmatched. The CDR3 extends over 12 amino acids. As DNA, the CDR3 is TGCAGCGTGGACACAGGGGGGATTGAGCAGTTCTTC. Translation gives CSVDTGGIEQFF.

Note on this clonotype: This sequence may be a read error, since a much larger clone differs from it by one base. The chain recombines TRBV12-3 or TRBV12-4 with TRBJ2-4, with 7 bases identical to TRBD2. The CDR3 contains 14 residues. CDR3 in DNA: TGTGCCGGCAGTCCCCGGCTGCGGGGGAACATTCAGTACTTC. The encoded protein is CAGSPRLRGNIQYF.

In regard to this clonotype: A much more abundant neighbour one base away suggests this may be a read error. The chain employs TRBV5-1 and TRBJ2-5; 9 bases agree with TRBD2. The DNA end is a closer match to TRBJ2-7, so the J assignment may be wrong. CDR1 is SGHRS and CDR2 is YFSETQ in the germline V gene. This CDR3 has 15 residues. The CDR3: CANSLEGTSIYEQYF. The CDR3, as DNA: TGCGCCAACAGCTTGGAAGGGACTAGCATCTACGAGCAGTACTTC.

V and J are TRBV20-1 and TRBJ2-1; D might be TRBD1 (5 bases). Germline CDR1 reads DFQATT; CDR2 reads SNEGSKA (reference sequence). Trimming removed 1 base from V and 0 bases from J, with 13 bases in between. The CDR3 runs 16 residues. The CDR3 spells CSARGPQGSSYNEQFF. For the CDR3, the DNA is TGCAGTGCTAGAGGCCCCCAGGGCAGCTCCTACAATGAGCAGTTCTTC.

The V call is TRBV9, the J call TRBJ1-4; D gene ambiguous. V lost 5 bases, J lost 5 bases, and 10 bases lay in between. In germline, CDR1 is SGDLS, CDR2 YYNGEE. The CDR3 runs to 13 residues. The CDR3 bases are TGTGCCAGCAGGCGGGGTCTGAATGAAAAACTGTTTTTT. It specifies CASRRGLNEKLFF. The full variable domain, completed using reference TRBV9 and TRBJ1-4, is DSGVTQTPKHLITATGQRVTLRCSPRSGDLSVYWYQQSLDQGLQFLIQYYNGEERAKGNILERFSAQQFPDLHSELNLSSLELGDSALYFCASRRGLNEKLFFGSGTQLSVL.

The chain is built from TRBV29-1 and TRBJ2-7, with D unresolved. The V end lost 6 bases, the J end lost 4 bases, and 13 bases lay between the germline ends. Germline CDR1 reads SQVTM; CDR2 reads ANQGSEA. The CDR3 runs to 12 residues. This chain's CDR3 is CSVLEKGYEQYF. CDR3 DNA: TGCAGCGTGTTAGAGAAAGGATACGAGCAGTACTTC.

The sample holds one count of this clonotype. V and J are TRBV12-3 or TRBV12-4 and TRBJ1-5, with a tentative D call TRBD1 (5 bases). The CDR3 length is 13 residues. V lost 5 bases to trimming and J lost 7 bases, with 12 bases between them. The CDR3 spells CASSPTDLQPQHF. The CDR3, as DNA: TGTGCCAGCAGTCCGACAGACCTGCAGCCCCAGCATTTT.

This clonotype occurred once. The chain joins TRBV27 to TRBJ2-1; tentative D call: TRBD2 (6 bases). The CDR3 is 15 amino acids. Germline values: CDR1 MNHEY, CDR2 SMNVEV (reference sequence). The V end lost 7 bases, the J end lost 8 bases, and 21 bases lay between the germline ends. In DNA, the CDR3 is TGTGCCAGCAATGGAGGGCTAGTTCAGGTACATGAGCAGTTCTTC. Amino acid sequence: CASNGGLVQVHEQFF.

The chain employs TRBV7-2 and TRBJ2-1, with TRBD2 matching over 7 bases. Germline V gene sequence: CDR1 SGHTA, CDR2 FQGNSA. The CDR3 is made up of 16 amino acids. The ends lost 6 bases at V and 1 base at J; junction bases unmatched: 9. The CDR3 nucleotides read TGTGCCAGCAGTTACTTAGCGGGTGGTTCCTACAATGAGCAGTTCTTC. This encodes CASSYLAGGSYNEQFF.